This T cell receptor (beta chain) was documented in a study of CD8 T cells in ankylosing spondylitis. The study's findings and limits: One TCR beta motif, made up of fewer than 10 highly homologous variants, appeared characteristic of ankylosing spondylitis blood. Matched ankylosing spondylitis synovial fluid reportedly showed significant enrichment of disease-linked clones.

Germline CDR1 DFQATT, CDR2 SNEGSKA (reference sequence). Trimming at V came to 3 bases and at J to 7 bases, leaving 8 bases not matched to a gene. The CDR3 totals 14 residues. MiXCR, applied by TCRdb to the 5' RACE reads, yields one record per CDR3 protein. The sample lists hundreds of thousands of distinct CDR3 sequences; around 11% were seen once. Many counts were recorded for this clonotype. Its matching antigen is unknown. This TCR was sampled from a male donor with ankylosing spondylitis. The chain carries TRBV20-1 and TRBJ2-3; 9 positions agree with TRBD2. Material for sequencing was blood, either unsorted or a sorted T cell fraction (not recorded which). The DNA for the CDR3 is TGCAGTGCTAGTAGTAGCGGGAGTATGCATACGCAGTATTTT. The encoded protein is CSASSSGSMHTQYF.